This T cell receptor beta chain was captured in a study of Graves' ophthalmopathy and Graves' hyperthyroidism. Study-wide results and caveats: Separation of ophthalmopathy from stable hyperthyroidism was achieved by a 13-signature model, at around 88% sensitivity and 81.08% specificity.

The authors amplified TCR beta CDR3 regions from RNA transcripts. The first round was an RT-PCR with HTBI primers, and the second round was a multiplex PCR. TCRdb reprocessed the multiplex PCR reads with MiXCR, giving one entry per CDR3 protein. The sample includes 150,000 to 200,000 distinct CDR3 sequences, 35% to 45% of them seen just once. The CDR3 runs 15 residues. V was cut by 0 bases and J by 6 bases, with 14 bases left in between. Germline loops: CDR1 LGHNA, CDR2 YNFKEQ. This clonotype was observed many times. Its specificity is not known. Sequencing input: peripheral blood. The chain is built from TRBV4-2 and TRBJ1-2, with a possible D match to TRBD1 (5 bases). The sequence was obtained from a man aged 25 to 45 with Graves' ophthalmopathy. CDR3 DNA sequence: TGTGCCAGCAGCCAAGATCAGGAGGGGTTGCATGGCTACACCTTC. This codes for CASSQDQEGLHGYTF.